What follows are 23 T cell receptor beta chains derived from one specimen sequenced in a study of blood T cell repertoires in COVID-19. Clones were read by immunoSEQ multiplex PCR, and TCRdb kept only the in-frame ones, dropping some. There are more than 200,000 clones in the sample; under 90% occur only once, and about 11% lies in the top ten. Material for sequencing was peripheral blood. These receptors were taken from a woman older than 75 with COVID-19, enrolled during active disease.

The table lists this clone with a count of one. The J gene is TRBJ1-2, the V gene TRBV6-5; no definite D call. There are 13 residues in the CDR3. The V gene's germline CDR1 is MNHEY and CDR2 SVGAGI. Trimming stripped 5 bases from V and 3 bases from J, with 10 bases between. As DNA, the CDR3 is TGTGCCAGCAGTACAACAGATTACTATGGCTACACCTTC. Translated: CASSTTDYYGYTF.

The V and J genes are TRBV6-5 and TRBJ1-5; no clear D gene. The CDR3 is 13 residues long. The V and J ends lost 7 bases and 5 bases respectively, with 12 bases between them. Germline V lookup: CDR1 MNHEY, CDR2 SVGAGI. The CDR3 bases are TGTGCCAGCACCTCTGGGCCTTATCAGCCCCAGCATTTT. It specifies CASTSGPYQPQHF.

V gene TRBV6-5 combines with J gene TRBJ1-1, with D perhaps matching TRBD1 (6 bases). Germline assignment: CDR1 MNHEY and CDR2 SVGAGI. Trimming pared 9 bases from V and 1 base from J, leaving 15 bases between. The CDR3 runs 14 residues. The CDR3 loop reads CASRRGHQNTEAFF. CDR3 coding DNA: TGTGCCAGTCGAAGGGGACACCAGAACACTGAAGCTTTCTTT.

V gene TRBV28 combines with J gene TRBJ1-2; D remains unclear. This CDR3 contains 14 residues. The germline V gene has CDR1 MDHEN and CDR2 SYDVKM. Trimming removed 3 bases from V and 8 bases from J, with 16 bases in between. The DNA of the CDR3 is TGTGCCAGCAGTTTGGCAGGCCCTAAGTGGGGCTACACCTTC. Protein: CASSLAGPKWGYTF.

V is TRBV18 and J is TRBJ1-1; 7 bases agree with TRBD1. CDR3 length: 14 amino acids. The trim removed 2 bases at V and 1 base at J, leaving 1 base unmatched. CDR1 and CDR2 from the germline V gene are KGHSH and LQKENI. DNA for the CDR3: TGTGCCAGCTCACCAAGACAGGGGAACACTGAAGCTTTCTTT. This encodes CASSPRQGNTEAFF.

V gene TRBV6-1 combines with J gene TRBJ1-2, with D perhaps matching TRBD1 (6 bases). There are 13 residues in the CDR3. Trimming stripped 3 bases from V and 7 bases from J, with 12 bases between. Germline CDR1 reads MNHNS; CDR2 reads SASEGT. CDR3 in amino acids: CASSEYRDGGYTF. Written as DNA, the CDR3 is TGTGCCAGCAGTGAGTACAGGGACGGTGGCTACACCTTC.

This rearrangement joins TRBV5-6 to TRBJ2-1; TRBD2 matches 8 bases. After removal of 1 base from V and 3 bases from J, the junction contained 6 bases not matched to a gene. The CDR3 is 16 residues long. Germline assignment: CDR1 SGHDT and CDR2 YYEEEE. In DNA form, the CDR3 reads TGTGCCAGCAGCTTGATGACGGGGGGGCACTACAATGAGCAGTTCTTC. Translating it yields CASSLMTGGHYNEQFF.

The chain combines TRBV7-9 with TRBJ1-1; D gene unclear. Germline loops: CDR1 SEHNR, CDR2 FQNEAQ (reference sequence). The V end lost 5 bases, the J end lost 5 bases, and 9 bases lay between the germline ends. This CDR3 is built from 12 residues. For the CDR3, the DNA is TGTGCCAGCAGCGGACTGATTACTGAAGCTTTCTTT. It codes for CASSGLITEAFF.

V gene TRBV4-1 combines with J gene TRBJ2-7, with D maybe TRBD2 (5 bases). CDR1 MGHRA and CDR2 YSYEKL come from the germline V gene. The CDR3 consists of 13 residues. Deletions cut 5 bases from V and 5 bases from J, with 13 bases between. CDR3: CASSERSGDEQYF. CDR3 coding DNA: TGCGCCAGCAGCGAAAGGTCCGGGGACGAGCAGTACTTC.

V and J are TRBV15 and TRBJ1-4, with 9 bases identical to TRBD1. The CDR3 is 17 residues long. Trimming at V came to 1 base and at J to 5 bases, leaving 8 bases not matched to a gene. From germline, CDR1 is LNHNV and CDR2 YYDKDF (reference sequence). The CDR3 is CATSRGGTGGRNEKLFF. The CDR3, as DNA: TGTGCCACCAGCAGAGGGGGTACAGGGGGCCGGAATGAAAAACTGTTTTTT.

The genes are TRBV7-9 and TRBJ2-1, with unresolved D. V dropped 6 bases and J dropped 6 bases, with 21 bases sitting between them. The germline V gene encodes CDR1 SEHNR and CDR2 FQNEAQ (reference sequence). The CDR3 spans 16 residues. The CDR3 nucleotides read TGTGCCAGCAGGCCAAGATCCGCTGGAGAAGGCAATGAGCAGTTCTTC. This sequence encodes CASRPRSAGEGNEQFF.

V is TRBV10-3 and J is TRBJ2-3; 9 positions agree with TRBD2. With V trimmed by 0 bases and J by 6 bases, 4 bases remained unmatched. Germline values: CDR1 ENHRY, CDR2 SYGVKD. The CDR3 has 15 amino acids. CDR3 amino acids: CAISESRGGDDTQYF. The CDR3, as DNA: TGTGCCATCAGTGAGTCGCGGGGGGGCGATGATACGCAGTATTTT.

V and J are TRBV6-5 and TRBJ1-1; D not certain. CDR3 length: 13 amino acids. The germline V gene has CDR1 MNHEY and CDR2 SVGAGI. The V and J ends lost 6 bases and 6 bases respectively, with 14 bases between them. The CDR3: CASSRHQVAEAFF. The CDR3, as DNA: TGTGCCAGCAGCCGGCACCAGGTCGCTGAAGCTTTCTTT.

The genes are TRBV18 and TRBJ1-2; 8 bases match TRBD1. The CDR3 loop spans 15 amino acids. V shed 3 bases, J shed 5 bases, and the junction held 8 bases outside the gene matches. CDR1 and CDR2 (germline): KGHSH, LQKENI. CDR3 sequence reads: CASSPGAQGAYGYTF. The CDR3 DNA follows: TGTGCCAGCTCACCCGGAGCCCAGGGGGCATATGGCTACACCTTC.

This clone turned up a few times. This chain links TRBV7-9 with TRBJ1-1; 7 positions agree with TRBD1. This CDR3 is built from 16 residues. With V trimmed by 1 base and J by 0 bases, 5 bases remained unmatched. Germline-derived CDR1 and CDR2 are SEHNR and FQNEAQ (reference sequence). For the CDR3, the DNA is TGTGCCAGCAGCTTAGAGCAGGGGGGCATGAACACTGAAGCTTTCTTT. This encodes CASSLEQGGMNTEAFF. Together with reference TRBV7-9 and TRBJ1-1, the CDR3 gives the full variable domain: DTGVSQNPRHKITKRGQNVTFRCDPISEHNRLYWYRQTLGQGPEFLTYFQNEAQLEKSRLLSDRFSAERPKGSFSTLEIQRTEQGDSAMYLCASSLEQGGMNTEAFFGQGTRLTVV.

The V and J genes are TRBV18 and TRBJ2-2, with a tentative D call TRBD2 (6 bases). The CDR3 covers 19 residues. Trimming shortened V by 6 bases and J by 1 base, and 24 bases separated the two germline ends. The germline CDR1 and CDR2 sequences are KGHSH and LQKENI. CDR3 sequence (DNA): TGTGCCAGCTCGCACTCCCTACTTGGGACTGCCAGGAACACCGGGGAGCTGTTTTTT. Encoded protein: CASSHSLLGTARNTGELFF.

The rearrangement links TRBV28 to TRBJ2-1; 14 bases map to TRBD2. Germline V lookup: CDR1 MDHEN, CDR2 SYDVKM. Trimming at V came to 4 bases and at J to 15 bases, leaving 11 bases not matched to a gene. This CDR3 comprises 15 residues. The CDR3 here is CASSSQRLAGGLWFF. Here the CDR3 DNA reads TGTGCCAGCAGTTCCCAACGACTAGCGGGGGGGCTATGGTTCTTC.

This rearrangement joins TRBV2 to TRBJ1-2, with D tentatively TRBD1 (6 bases). CDR1 and CDR2 from the germline V gene are SNHLY and FYNNEI. The CDR3 runs 14 residues. Deletions cut 3 bases from V and 6 bases from J, with 14 bases between. CDR3 nucleotides: TGTGCCAGCAGTGATCCTTACAGGGAAGATGGCTACACCTTC. Its translation: CASSDPYREDGYTF.

The chain links TRBV28 to TRBJ1-1; D is ambiguous. In germline, CDR1 is MDHEN, CDR2 SYDVKM. The CDR3 is 15 amino acids. V lost 6 bases, J lost 0 bases, and 14 bases lay in between. CDR3 nucleotides: TGTGCCAGCAGCCTTAGAGGCTCTATGAACACTGAAGCTTTCTTT. Protein sequence: CASSLRGSMNTEAFF.

This rearrangement joins TRBV27 to TRBJ2-7; D may be TRBD2 (7 bases). Germline CDR1 MNHEY, CDR2 SMNVEV (reference sequence). V dropped 7 bases and J dropped 5 bases, with 15 bases sitting between them. The CDR3 is 13 residues long. The CDR3 protein is CASKRGGRDEQYF. As DNA, the CDR3 is TGTGCCAGCAAGAGGGGGGGAAGGGACGAGCAGTACTTC.

This CDR3 reads CASRSGQGGRDTEAFF. CDR3 nucleotide sequence: TGTGCCAGCAGGTCCGGACAGGGCGGTAGGGACACTGAAGCTTTCTTT. This chain joins TRBV5-4 and TRBJ1-1, with 8 bases aligning to TRBD1. V lost 5 bases, J lost 3 bases, and 12 bases stayed unmatched. This CDR3 comprises 16 residues. Germline V gives CDR1 SGHNT, CDR2 YYREEE (reference sequence).

The rearrangement uses TRBV5-4 and TRBJ2-5; 9 bases are shared with TRBD2. The J segment lost 0 bases and the V segment lost 2 bases, leaving 5 bases of the junction unmatched. The CDR3 contains 16 residues. Germline values: CDR1 SGHNT, CDR2 YYREEE (reference sequence). This chain's CDR3 is CASSLGLAPYQETQYF. In DNA form, the CDR3 reads TGTGCCAGCAGCTTAGGACTAGCGCCGTACCAAGAGACCCAGTACTTC. The variable domain in full, completed from reference TRBV5-4 and TRBJ2-5, reads ETGVTQSPTHLIKTRGQQVTLRCSSQSGHNTVSWYQQALGQGPQFIFQYYREEENGRGNFPPRFSGLQFPNYSSELNVNALELDDSALYLCASSLGLAPYQETQYFGPGTRLLVL.

V and J are TRBV5-6 and TRBJ1-5; no reliable D call. This CDR3 has 13 amino acids. V lost 4 bases and J 6 bases, leaving 11 bases between the germline ends. CDR1 and CDR2 from the germline V gene are SGHDT and YYEEEE. The CDR3 DNA sequence: TGTGCCAGCAGCACCCGGGGAGGTCAGCCCCAGCATTTT. Translation: CASSTRGGQPQHF. The full variable domain, rest sourced from reference TRBV5-6 and TRBJ1-5, is DAGVTQSPTHLIKTRGQQVTLRCSPKSGHDTVSWYQQALGQGPQFIFQYYEEEERQRGNFPDRFSGHQFPNYSSELNVNALLLGDSALYLCASSTRGGQPQHFGDGTRLSIL.